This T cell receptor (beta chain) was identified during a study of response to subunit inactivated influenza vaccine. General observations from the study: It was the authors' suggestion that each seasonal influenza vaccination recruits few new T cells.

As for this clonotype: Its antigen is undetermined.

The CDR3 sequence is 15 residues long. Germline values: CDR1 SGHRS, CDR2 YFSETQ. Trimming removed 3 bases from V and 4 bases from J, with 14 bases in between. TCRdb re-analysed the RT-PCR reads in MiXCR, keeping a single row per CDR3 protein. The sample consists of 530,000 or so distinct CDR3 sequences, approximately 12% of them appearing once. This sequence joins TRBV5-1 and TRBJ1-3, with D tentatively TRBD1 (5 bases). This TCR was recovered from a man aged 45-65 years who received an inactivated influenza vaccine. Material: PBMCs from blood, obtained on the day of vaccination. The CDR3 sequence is CASSSEGVPGNTIYF. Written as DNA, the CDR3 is TGCGCCAGCAGCTCGGAAGGGGTCCCGGGAAACACCATATATTTT. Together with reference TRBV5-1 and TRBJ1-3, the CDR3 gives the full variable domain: KAGVTQTPRYLIKTRGQQVTLSCSPISGHRSVSWYQQTPGQGLQFLFEYFSETQRNKGNFPGRFSGRQFSNSRSEMNVSTLELGDSALYLCASSSEGVPGNTIYFGEGSWLTVV.